One sample yielded the 12 T cell receptor beta chains listed below, sequenced in a study of shared clonotypes between healthy human individuals. The data were produced by immunoSEQ multiplex PCR, yet TCRdb's version contains in-frame clones alone and is incomplete. The sample includes over a million clones, roughly 96% of them seen just once. The sequenced material came from naive CD4+ T cells sorted from blood. Subset reported: CD45RA+ positively selected. These receptor sequences come from a man aged 25-40 years in good health.

This sequence joins TRBV7-9 and TRBJ2-5; the match to TRBD1 covers 11 bases. Germline CDR1 reads SEHNR; CDR2 reads FQNEAQ (reference sequence). The CDR3 runs 17 residues. The ends lost 3 bases at V and 4 bases at J; junction bases unmatched: 10. CDR3 protein: CASSLVSDRGPGETQYF. The DNA of the CDR3 is TGTGCCAGCAGCTTGGTCTCGGACAGGGGGCCAGGAGAGACCCAGTACTTC.

The CDR3 protein is CASSWAPTNTEAFF. The CDR3 DNA reads TGTGCCAGCAGCTGGGCCCCCACGAACACTGAAGCTTTCTTT. The rearrangement links TRBV5-6 to TRBJ1-1; D gene uncertain. Looked up from germline, CDR1 is SGHDT and CDR2 is YYEEEE. The CDR3 is 14 residues long. V dropped 3 bases and J dropped 1 base, with 10 bases sitting between them.

The CDR3 sequence: CATSANGQPNEKLFF. The DNA of the CDR3 is TGTGCCACCAGCGCAAATGGCCAGCCTAATGAAAAACTGTTTTTT. This rearrangement joins TRBV15 to TRBJ1-4; D remains unclear. The CDR3 loop spans 15 amino acids. CDR1 is LNHNV and CDR2 is YYDKDF in the germline V gene (reference sequence). V lost 5 bases and J 3 bases, leaving 13 bases between the germline ends.

The chain is built from TRBV18 and TRBJ2-7; D may match TRBD1 or TRBD2 (5 bases each). V lost 1 base and J lost 6, with 10 bases in between. Per the germline V gene, CDR1 is KGHSH and CDR2 is LQKENI. The CDR3 spans 13 residues. CDR3 DNA sequence: TGTGCCAGCTCACCACAAGTGGGGGTCGAGCAGTACTTC. The encoded protein is CASSPQVGVEQYF. The entire variable domain, with the rest obtained from reference TRBV18 and TRBJ2-7, is as follows: NAGVMQNPRHLVRRRGQEARLRCSPMKGHSHVYWYRQLPEEGLKFMVYLQKENIIDESGMPKERFSAEFPKEGPSILRIQQVVRGDSAAYFCASSPQVGVEQYFGPGTRLTVT.

The gene calls are TRBV10-3 and TRBJ1-2; 9 positions agree with TRBD1. V trimming: 1 base; J trimming: 0 bases; junction bases outside the gene matches: 6. Germline values: CDR1 ENHRY, CDR2 SYGVKD. The CDR3 loop spans 17 amino acids. The CDR3 protein is CAISELVQGAANYGYTF. The CDR3, as DNA: TGTGCCATCAGTGAGTTGGTACAGGGGGCCGCTAACTATGGCTACACCTTC.

The V call is TRBV29-1, the J call TRBJ1-2; D call uncertain. Germline assignment: CDR1 SQVTM and CDR2 ANQGSEA. Trimming cost V 3 bases and J 3 bases, with 20 bases left between them. This CDR3 is built from 16 residues. The CDR3 protein is CSVEEISVRAHYGYTF. The CDR3 region has the DNA TGCAGCGTTGAGGAGATATCCGTGCGGGCCCACTATGGCTACACCTTC.

Points on this clone: Other DNA variants within this sample encode the same CDR3. The V and J genes are TRBV9 and TRBJ2-3, with 8 bases that match TRBD2. This CDR3 is built from 14 residues. The germline V gene has CDR1 SGDLS and CDR2 YYNGEE. With 3 bases clipped from V and 1 base from J, the junction kept 1 base outside the gene matches. CDR3 sequence: CASSAGGGTDTQYF. CDR3 DNA: TGTGCCAGCAGCGCGGGAGGGGGCACAGATACGCAGTATTTT. The full variable domain, rest sourced from reference TRBV9 and TRBJ2-3, is DSGVTQTPKHLITATGQRVTLRCSPRSGDLSVYWYQQSLDQGLQFLIQYYNGEERAKGNILERFSAQQFPDLHSELNLSSLELGDSALYFCASSAGGGTDTQYFGPGTRLTVL.

The rearrangement uses TRBV18 and TRBJ2-7, with TRBD2 matching 11 bases. V lost 0 bases to trimming and J lost 5 bases; unmatched junction nucleotides: 6. Germline values: CDR1 KGHSH, CDR2 LQKENI. The CDR3 extends over 16 amino acids. CDR3 nucleotides: TGTGCCAGCTCACCACCTTTTAGCGGGAGGGCGCACGAGCAGTACTTC. It codes for CASSPPFSGRAHEQYF.

The CDR3: CASTPHSGGSYNEQFF. DNA for the CDR3: TGTGCCAGCACCCCCCATAGCGGGGGCTCCTACAATGAGCAGTTCTTC. The chain joins TRBV5-4 to TRBJ2-1, with 9 bases that match TRBD2. Losses at the gene ends were 6 bases for V and 0 bases for J; bases not matched to a gene: 7. Looked up from germline, CDR1 is SGHNT and CDR2 is YYREEE (reference sequence). The CDR3 is made up of 16 amino acids.

To note about this clone: The sample has other DNA sequences that encode this CDR3 too. The chain combines TRBV30 with TRBJ2-3; the D gene is possibly TRBD2 (5 bases). The germline CDR1 and CDR2 sequences are GTSNPN and SVGIG (reference sequence). The CDR3 is 14 residues long. Trimming removed 0 bases from V and 0 bases from J, with 7 bases in between. CDR3 coding DNA: TGTGCCTGGAGTGTAGGCGGGAGCACAGATACGCAGTATTTT. Its translation is CAWSVGGSTDTQYF.

The chain links TRBV11-2 to TRBJ2-7, with 7 positions matching TRBD2. Germline V gene lookup returns CDR1 SGHAT and CDR2 FQNNGV. J gave up 7 bases and V 6 bases, and 15 bases lay outside the gene matches. The CDR3 covers 15 residues. The CDR3 DNA sequence: TGTGCCAGCAGTTCCGGGCGGGGGAGATGGTGGGAGCAGTACTTC. Its protein is CASSSGRGRWWEQYF. The whole variable domain, filled in from reference TRBV11-2 and TRBJ2-7, reads EAGVAQSPRYKIIEKRQSVAFWCNPISGHATLYWYQQILGQGPKLLIQFQNNGVVDDSQLPKDRFSAERLKGVDSTLKIQPAKLEDSAVYLCASSSGRGRWWEQYFGPGTRLTVT.

V and J are TRBV7-9 and TRBJ2-7; TRBD1 agrees at 8 bases. Germline V gene sequence: CDR1 SEHNR, CDR2 FQNEAQ (reference sequence). With V trimmed by 5 bases and J by 6 bases, 6 bases remained unmatched. The CDR3 contains 13 residues. The CDR3 DNA reads as TGTGCCAGCAGCCGACAGGGGCCCAGCGAGCAGTACTTC. Its translation: CASSRQGPSEQYF.